This T cell receptor beta chain was identified during a study of blood T cell repertoires in COVID-19. Study-level information: Nucleic acid was either cDNA or gDNA, and it came from T cells, B-cell-depleted T cells, or PBMCs.

In the study's own analysis: Reference gene primer amplification yielded estimated nucleated cell counts. TCRdb keeps only in-frame clones here, not all; method: immunoSEQ multiplex PCR. V and J calls and clone size are those listed in that table; D and trimming were worked out from the DNA. The sample shows 250,000 or so clones, about 88% of them seen only once. There are 17 residues in the CDR3. The germline CDR1 and CDR2 sequences are SGDLS and YYNGEE. Trimming removed 1 base from V and 6 bases from J; junction bases left unmatched: 12. This clonotype originated in a woman aged 40-49 years who had recovered from COVID-19. The gene calls are TRBV9 and TRBJ2-1, with 8 bases aligning to TRBD2. Material for sequencing was peripheral blood. CDR3 region: CASSVRGLETSANEQFF. The CDR3 DNA follows: TGTGCCAGCAGCGTACGAGGTCTAGAGACTAGCGCCAATGAGCAGTTCTTC.